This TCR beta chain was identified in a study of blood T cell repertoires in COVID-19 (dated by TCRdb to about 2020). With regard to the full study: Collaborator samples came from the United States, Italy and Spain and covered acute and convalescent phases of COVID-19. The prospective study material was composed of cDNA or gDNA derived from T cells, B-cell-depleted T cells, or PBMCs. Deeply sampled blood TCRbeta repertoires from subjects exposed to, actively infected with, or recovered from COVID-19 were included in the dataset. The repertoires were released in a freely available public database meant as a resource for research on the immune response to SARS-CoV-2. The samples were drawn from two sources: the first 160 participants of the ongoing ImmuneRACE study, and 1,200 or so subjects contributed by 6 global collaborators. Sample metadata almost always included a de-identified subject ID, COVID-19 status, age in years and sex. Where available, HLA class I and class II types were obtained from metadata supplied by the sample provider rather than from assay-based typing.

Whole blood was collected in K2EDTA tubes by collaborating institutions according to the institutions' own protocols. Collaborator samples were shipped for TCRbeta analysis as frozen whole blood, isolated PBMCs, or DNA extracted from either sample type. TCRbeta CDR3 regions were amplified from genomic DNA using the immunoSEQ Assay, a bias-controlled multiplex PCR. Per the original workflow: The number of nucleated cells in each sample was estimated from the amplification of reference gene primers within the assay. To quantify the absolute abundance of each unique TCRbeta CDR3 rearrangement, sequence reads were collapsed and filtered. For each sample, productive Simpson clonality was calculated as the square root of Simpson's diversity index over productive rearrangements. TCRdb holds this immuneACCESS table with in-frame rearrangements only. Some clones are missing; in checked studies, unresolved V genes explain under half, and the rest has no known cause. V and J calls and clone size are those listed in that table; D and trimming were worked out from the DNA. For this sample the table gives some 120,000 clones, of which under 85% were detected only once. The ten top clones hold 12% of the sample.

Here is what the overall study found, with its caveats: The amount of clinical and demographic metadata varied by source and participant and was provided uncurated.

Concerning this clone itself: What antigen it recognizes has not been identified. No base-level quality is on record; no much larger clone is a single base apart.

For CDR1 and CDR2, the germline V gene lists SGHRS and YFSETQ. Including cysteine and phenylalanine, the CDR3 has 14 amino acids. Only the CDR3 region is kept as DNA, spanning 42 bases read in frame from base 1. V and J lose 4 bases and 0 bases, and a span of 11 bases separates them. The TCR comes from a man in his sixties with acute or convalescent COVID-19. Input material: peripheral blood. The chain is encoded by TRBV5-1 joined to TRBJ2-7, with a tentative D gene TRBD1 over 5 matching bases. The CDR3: CASSPGHHSYEQYF. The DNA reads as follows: TGCGCCAGCAGCCCTGGACACCACTCCTACGAGCAGTACTTC.